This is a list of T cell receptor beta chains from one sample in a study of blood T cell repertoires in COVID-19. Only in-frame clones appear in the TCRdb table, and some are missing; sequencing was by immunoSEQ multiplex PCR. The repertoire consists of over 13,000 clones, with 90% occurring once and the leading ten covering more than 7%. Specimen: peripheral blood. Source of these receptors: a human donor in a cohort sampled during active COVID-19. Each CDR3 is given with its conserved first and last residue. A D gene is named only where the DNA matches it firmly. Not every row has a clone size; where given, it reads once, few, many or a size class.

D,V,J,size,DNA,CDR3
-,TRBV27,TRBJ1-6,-,TGTGCCAGCAGTTTACAGGGCACGGTATCACCCCTCCACTTT,CASSLQGTVSPLHF
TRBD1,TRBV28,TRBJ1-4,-,TGTGCCAGCAGTTACCACTCGGGACAGGGGAAGGAAAAACTGTTTTTT,CASSYHSGQGKEKLFF
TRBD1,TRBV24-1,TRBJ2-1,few,TGCGGGGTCGGCAGGGGGAATGAGCAGTTCTTC,CGVGRGNEQFF
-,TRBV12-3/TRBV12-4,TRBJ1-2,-,TGTGCCAGCAGAACCGGCGTTGGAGAGGGCTACACCTTC,CASRTGVGEGYTF
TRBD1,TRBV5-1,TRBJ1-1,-,TGCGCCAGCGGAACCGGGACAGGGGGCTTGGAAGCTTTCTTT,CASGTGTGGLEAFF
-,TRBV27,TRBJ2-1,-,TGTGCCAGCAGTTTAAGAGGAGGCAATGAGCAGTTCTTC,CASSLRGGNEQFF
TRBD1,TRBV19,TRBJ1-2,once,TGTGCCAGTAGTATTCCAGGGGGCCCATTAGGCTACACCTTC,CASSIPGGPLGYTF
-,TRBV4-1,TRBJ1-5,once,TGCGCCAGCAGCATGGGGACTGCCTCTGGCAATCAGCCCCAGCATTTT,CASSMGTASGNQPQHF
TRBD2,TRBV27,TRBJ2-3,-,TGTGCCAGCAGTGCTAGCGGGAGTGGAGATACGCAGTATTTT,CASSASGSGDTQYF
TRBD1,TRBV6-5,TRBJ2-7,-,TGTGCCAGCAGTTCCACGACAGGGGGATCTCGCGAGCAGTACTTC,CASSSTTGGSREQYF
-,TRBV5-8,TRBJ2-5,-,TGTGCCAGCCAGGGGCGGAAGTACCAAGAGACCCAGTACTTC,CASQGRKYQETQYF
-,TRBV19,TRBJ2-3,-,TGTGCCAGTGGTCGAAGAGGGACTGGTAATGCGCAGTATTTT,CASGRRGTGNAQYF
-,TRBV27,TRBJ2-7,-,TGTGCCAGCAGTTTCACAGGCCCCAGCTCCTACGAGCAGTACTTC,CASSFTGPSSYEQYF
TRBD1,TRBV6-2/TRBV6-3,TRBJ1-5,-,TGTGCCAGCAGTCAACAGGGGCAACAGCCCCAGCATTTT,CASSQQGQQPQHF
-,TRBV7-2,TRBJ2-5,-,TGTGCCAGCAGCTTAGACAGAAAAGAGACCCAGTACTTC,CASSLDRKETQYF